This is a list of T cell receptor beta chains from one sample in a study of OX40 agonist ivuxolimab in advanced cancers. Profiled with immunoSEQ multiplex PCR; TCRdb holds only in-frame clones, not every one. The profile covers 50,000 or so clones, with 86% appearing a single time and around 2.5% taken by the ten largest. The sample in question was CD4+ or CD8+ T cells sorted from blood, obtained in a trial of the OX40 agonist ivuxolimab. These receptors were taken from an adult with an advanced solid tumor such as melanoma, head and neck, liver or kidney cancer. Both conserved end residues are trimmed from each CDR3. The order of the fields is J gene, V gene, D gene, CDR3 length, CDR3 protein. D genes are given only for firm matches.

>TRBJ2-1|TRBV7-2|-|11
ASSLDWSTRPF
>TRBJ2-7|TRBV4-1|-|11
ASSQFTVYEQY
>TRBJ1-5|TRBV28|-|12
ASSLPGSGQPQH
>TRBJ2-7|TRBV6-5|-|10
ASSYEDGEQY
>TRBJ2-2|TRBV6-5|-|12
ASSRNRDTGELF
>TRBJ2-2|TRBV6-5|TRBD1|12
ASSYPTGAGELF
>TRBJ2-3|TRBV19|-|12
ASSMSGGTDTQY
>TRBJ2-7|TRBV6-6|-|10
ASRTGRNEQY
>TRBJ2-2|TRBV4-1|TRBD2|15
ASSTYEASGVKGELF
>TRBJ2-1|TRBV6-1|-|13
ASSEPRAAYNEQF
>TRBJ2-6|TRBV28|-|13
ASSPPYSGANVLT
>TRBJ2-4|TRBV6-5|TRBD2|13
ASTYGLAGKNIQY
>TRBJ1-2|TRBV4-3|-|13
ASSQTPAADYGYT
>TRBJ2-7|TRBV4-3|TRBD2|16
ASSQGAASGGAPFEQY
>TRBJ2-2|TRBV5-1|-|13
ASGPGLANTGELF
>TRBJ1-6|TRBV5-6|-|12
ASHWGRTNSPLH
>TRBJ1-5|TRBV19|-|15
ASSMARGGESNQPQH
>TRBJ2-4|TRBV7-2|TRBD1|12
ASSLFGQGRIQY
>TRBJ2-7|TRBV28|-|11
ASSLSEPYEQY
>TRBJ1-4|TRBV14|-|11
ASSRGLNEKLF
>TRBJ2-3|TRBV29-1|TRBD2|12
SVGAGDLRDTQY
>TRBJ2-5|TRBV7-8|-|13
ASSLAWGWGETQY
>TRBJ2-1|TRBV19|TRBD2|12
ASQSSGYYNEQF
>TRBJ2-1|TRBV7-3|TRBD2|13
ASTPAPAGDNEQF
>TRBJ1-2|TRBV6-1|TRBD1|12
ASSGGQLNYGYT
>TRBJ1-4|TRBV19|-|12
ASTESLMAEKLF
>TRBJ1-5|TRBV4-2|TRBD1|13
ASRKTGGGDQPQH
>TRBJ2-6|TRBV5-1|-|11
ASSDSRSNVLT
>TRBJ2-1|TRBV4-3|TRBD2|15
ASSQVRTSGGAVEQF
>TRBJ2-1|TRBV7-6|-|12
ASSAGGLNNEQF
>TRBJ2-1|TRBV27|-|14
ASSLSWTVFYNEQF
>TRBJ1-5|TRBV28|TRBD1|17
ASRIRDRVIGVGNQPQH
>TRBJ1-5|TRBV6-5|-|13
ASSYSGSVNQPQH
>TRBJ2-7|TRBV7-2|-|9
ASSSFDEQY
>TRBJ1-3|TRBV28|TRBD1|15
ASSLGGRGSSGNTIY
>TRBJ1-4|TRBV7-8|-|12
ASSFDATNEKLF
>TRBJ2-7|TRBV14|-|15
ASSQDRIGYRRYEQY
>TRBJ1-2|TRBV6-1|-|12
ASSPRSGFDGYT
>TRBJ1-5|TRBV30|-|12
AWSSVLGDRPQH
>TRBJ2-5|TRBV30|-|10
ASSWGAETQY
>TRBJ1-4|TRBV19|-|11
ASSIQYDEKLF
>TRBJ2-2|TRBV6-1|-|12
ASSESRNTGELF
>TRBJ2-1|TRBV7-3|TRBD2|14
ASSPQGGTSRSEQF
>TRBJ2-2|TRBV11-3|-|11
ASSLDRTGELF
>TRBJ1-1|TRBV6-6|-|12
ASNNQGRNTEAF
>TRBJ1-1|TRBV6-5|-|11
ASSPKWNTEAF
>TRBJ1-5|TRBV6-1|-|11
ATLDSYHQPQH
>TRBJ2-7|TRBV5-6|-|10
ASSSGYYEQY
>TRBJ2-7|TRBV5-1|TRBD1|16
ASSFLGQGTPLSYEQY
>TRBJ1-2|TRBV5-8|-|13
ASSFNFAGVIGYT
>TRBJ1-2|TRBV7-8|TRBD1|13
ASSPSWTGGYGYT
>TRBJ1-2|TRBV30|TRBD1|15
AWSVAPGTGFNYGYT
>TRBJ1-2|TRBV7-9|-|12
ASSLSFTRYGYT
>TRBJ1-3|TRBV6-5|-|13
ASTPDGVAGNTIY
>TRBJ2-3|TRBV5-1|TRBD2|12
ASNTGGSTDTQY
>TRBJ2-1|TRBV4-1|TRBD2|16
ASSQRSPGTSGGGEQF
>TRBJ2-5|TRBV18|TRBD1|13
ASSKETGNQETQY